This is a list of T cell receptor beta chains from one sample in a study of regulatory T cells in long-lasting Graves disease. Using its own MiXCR run on the multiplex PCR reads, TCRdb lists one record per CDR3 protein. The sample has hundreds of thousands of distinct CDR3 sequences, around 30% seen once; the top ten hold about 40%. The source was peripheral blood mononuclear cells (PBMCs), collected when the disease was refractory, from a patient treated with antithyroid drugs. These receptors were obtained from a female donor with Graves disease. CDR3s include the opening cysteine and the closing phenylalanine or tryptophan. The D gene is left open where the match is weak. Size is stated for part of the rows, as once, few or many counts, or as a class when the clone is expanded.

j_call: TRBJ1-1
clone_size: few
d_call: NA
v_call: TRBV29-1
cdr3_nt: TGCAGCGTTGACCCGACAGAGGAGGCTTTCTTT
cdr3_aa: CSVDPTEEAFF

j_call: TRBJ2-7
clone_size: NA
d_call: NA
v_call: TRBV20-1
cdr3_nt: TGCAGTGCTAGAGATGCCGGGGCCACCTACGAGCAGTACTTC
cdr3_aa: CSARDAGATYEQYF

j_call: TRBJ1-4
clone_size: many
d_call: NA
v_call: TRBV28
cdr3_nt: TGTGCCAGCAGTCAACCCCTCGACGGGGAAGGGCTTAATGAAAAACTGTTTTTT
cdr3_aa: CASSQPLDGEGLNEKLFF

j_call: TRBJ1-1
clone_size: many
d_call: TRBD1
v_call: TRBV6-1
cdr3_nt: TGTGCCAGCAACCAGGGGGGGACTGAAGCTTTCTTT
cdr3_aa: CASNQGGTEAFF

j_call: TRBJ2-7
clone_size: few
d_call: TRBD1
v_call: TRBV5-5
cdr3_nt: TGTGCCAGCAGCTTGGTGACAGGGGTCGCCTACGAGCAGTACTTC
cdr3_aa: CASSLVTGVAYEQYF

j_call: TRBJ1-2
clone_size: NA
d_call: TRBD1
v_call: TRBV6-1
cdr3_nt: TGTGCCAGCACCAGTCCCGGGACAGGGACCTATGGCTACACCTTC
cdr3_aa: CASTSPGTGTYGYTF

j_call: TRBJ2-2
clone_size: NA
d_call: NA
v_call: TRBV12-3/TRBV12-4
cdr3_nt: TGTGCCAGCAGCCCTCAAGCTGGAACCGGGGAGCTGTTTTTT
cdr3_aa: CASSPQAGTGELFF

j_call: TRBJ2-2
clone_size: few
d_call: NA
v_call: TRBV6-5
cdr3_nt: TGTGCCAGCAGTTACTCGGCTAGCGCGAAGCGCACCGGGGAGCTGTTTTTT
cdr3_aa: CASSYSASAKRTGELFF

j_call: TRBJ2-5
clone_size: few
d_call: TRBD1
v_call: TRBV11-3
cdr3_nt: TGTGCCAGCAGCTTCCGTGGACAGGAGGAGACCCAGTACTTC
cdr3_aa: CASSFRGQEETQYF

j_call: TRBJ1-5
clone_size: NA
d_call: TRBD1
v_call: TRBV9
cdr3_nt: TGTGCCAGCAGCCGTGAGGCGACAGGGGGTCAGCCCCAGCATTTT
cdr3_aa: CASSREATGGQPQHF

j_call: TRBJ1-1
clone_size: few
d_call: NA
v_call: TRBV11-2
cdr3_nt: TGTGCCAGCAGCTTAGACCCGGAGGACATGAACACTGAAGCTTTCTTT
cdr3_aa: CASSLDPEDMNTEAFF

j_call: TRBJ1-1
clone_size: NA
d_call: NA
v_call: TRBV4-2
cdr3_nt: TGTGCCAGCAGCCCGAGAGACAGATCGAACACTGAAGCTTTCTTT
cdr3_aa: CASSPRDRSNTEAFF

j_call: TRBJ1-1
clone_size: NA
d_call: NA
v_call: TRBV29-1
cdr3_nt: TGCAGCGTTGGACAGATTAACACTGAAGCTTTCTTT
cdr3_aa: CSVGQINTEAFF

j_call: TRBJ2-1
clone_size: NA
d_call: TRBD2
v_call: TRBV12-3/TRBV12-4
cdr3_nt: TGTGCCAGCAGGATGGGACTAGCGGGAAGAGGATACAATGAGCAGTTCTTC
cdr3_aa: CASRMGLAGRGYNEQFF

j_call: TRBJ1-2
clone_size: many
d_call: TRBD1
v_call: TRBV19
cdr3_nt: TGTGCCAGCAGAACACCGGGACAGGGCTATGGCTACACCTTC
cdr3_aa: CASRTPGQGYGYTF

j_call: TRBJ1-2
clone_size: many
d_call: TRBD1
v_call: TRBV28
cdr3_nt: TGTGCCAGCAGTTTATCAATCAGGGGGTTTGGCTACACCTTC
cdr3_aa: CASSLSIRGFGYTF

j_call: TRBJ2-7
clone_size: few
d_call: NA
v_call: TRBV28
cdr3_nt: TGTGCCAGCAGCGTAGGGGGAGGGCCATCCTACGAGCAGTACTTC
cdr3_aa: CASSVGGGPSYEQYF

j_call: TRBJ1-4
clone_size: NA
d_call: TRBD1
v_call: TRBV10-3
cdr3_nt: TGTGCCATCAGTGAGTTTACAGGGGATGGGGAAAAACTGTTTTTT
cdr3_aa: CAISEFTGDGEKLFF

j_call: TRBJ1-5
clone_size: NA
d_call: NA
v_call: TRBV6-1
cdr3_nt: TGTGCCAGCAGTGAAACGTTGACTTCTCAGCCCCAGCATTTT
cdr3_aa: CASSETLTSQPQHF

j_call: TRBJ2-7
clone_size: NA
d_call: TRBD1
v_call: TRBV29-1
cdr3_nt: TGCAGCGTTGAGCACGGGACAGGTCGCTCCTACGAGCAGTACTTC
cdr3_aa: CSVEHGTGRSYEQYF

j_call: TRBJ2-7
clone_size: NA
d_call: TRBD2
v_call: TRBV28
cdr3_nt: TGTGCCAGCAGTCCCCGGGGGGTGCCCCCCTACGAGCAGTACTTC
cdr3_aa: CASSPRGVPPYEQYF

j_call: TRBJ1-1
clone_size: few
d_call: NA
v_call: TRBV29-1
cdr3_nt: TGCAGCGTTTTAGGGGCCGTAAACACTGAAGCTTTCTTT
cdr3_aa: CSVLGAVNTEAFF

j_call: TRBJ2-2
clone_size: few
d_call: NA
v_call: TRBV6-1
cdr3_nt: TGTGCCAGCAGTGAAACTGCGAACACCGGGGAGCTGTTTTTT
cdr3_aa: CASSETANTGELFF

j_call: TRBJ1-2
clone_size: NA
d_call: NA
v_call: TRBV4-1
cdr3_nt: TGCGCCAGCAGCCTAAATATCGGGTCTAACTATGGCTACACCTTC
cdr3_aa: CASSLNIGSNYGYTF

j_call: TRBJ1-1
clone_size: NA
d_call: NA
v_call: TRBV11-2
cdr3_nt: TGTGCCAGCAGCCAAACGGACATGAACACTGAAGCTTTCTTT
cdr3_aa: CASSQTDMNTEAFF

j_call: TRBJ1-1
clone_size: NA
d_call: NA
v_call: TRBV5-1
cdr3_nt: TGCGCCAGCAGCCCCGGGTGGGAGTACGCTGAAGCTTTCTTT
cdr3_aa: CASSPGWEYAEAFF

j_call: TRBJ2-7
clone_size: NA
d_call: TRBD1
v_call: TRBV5-5
cdr3_nt: TGTGCCAGCAGCCCGGACAGGGGACCCTGGGTTGACGAGCAGTACTTC
cdr3_aa: CASSPDRGPWVDEQYF

j_call: TRBJ2-5
clone_size: NA
d_call: NA
v_call: TRBV6-2/TRBV6-3
cdr3_nt: TGTGCCAGCAAGCGGAACTTCGGGGAGACCCAGTACTTC
cdr3_aa: CASKRNFGETQYF

j_call: TRBJ1-6
clone_size: NA
d_call: TRBD1
v_call: TRBV3-1
cdr3_nt: TGTGCCAGCAGCACTAGAACCGGGACAGGGTATTCACCCCTCCACTTT
cdr3_aa: CASSTRTGTGYSPLHF

j_call: TRBJ1-2
clone_size: NA
d_call: TRBD1
v_call: TRBV6-1
cdr3_nt: TGTGCCAGCAGTAAACCGGGACAGGGAGGATCCGGCTACACCTTC
cdr3_aa: CASSKPGQGGSGYTF

j_call: TRBJ1-5
clone_size: many
d_call: TRBD1
v_call: TRBV2
cdr3_nt: TGTGCCAGCAGTGTATCACAGGGGACGTCTCAGCCCCAGCATTTT
cdr3_aa: CASSVSQGTSQPQHF

j_call: TRBJ2-7
clone_size: few
d_call: NA
v_call: TRBV6-1
cdr3_nt: TGTGCCAGCAGGGCGGACCCGGACAGCCGGTACGAGCAGTACTTC
cdr3_aa: CASRADPDSRYEQYF

j_call: TRBJ1-2
clone_size: many
d_call: NA
v_call: TRBV11-2
cdr3_nt: TGTGCCAGCAGCGTCCTAGGGGGGGGCTTCGACTATGGCTACACCTTC
cdr3_aa: CASSVLGGGFDYGYTF

j_call: TRBJ2-5
clone_size: once
d_call: NA
v_call: TRBV20-1
cdr3_nt: TGCAGTGCTAGGGGCTTTTGGGGGACCCTCACAAGTGAGACCCAGTACTTC
cdr3_aa: CSARGFWGTLTSETQYF

j_call: TRBJ2-7
clone_size: NA
d_call: TRBD1
v_call: TRBV5-1
cdr3_nt: TGTGCCAGCAGCTTCGGACAGGGGAGCTCCTACGAGCAGTACTTC
cdr3_aa: CASSFGQGSSYEQYF

j_call: TRBJ2-2
clone_size: few
d_call: TRBD1
v_call: TRBV11-2
cdr3_nt: TGTGCCAGCAGCCCAGGGGGCGGGGAGCGTACCGGGGAGCTGTTTTTT
cdr3_aa: CASSPGGGERTGELFF

j_call: TRBJ1-2
clone_size: NA
d_call: TRBD1
v_call: TRBV5-4
cdr3_nt: TGTGCCAGCAGCTTGGTGGACAGGGGGCAGTACACCTTC
cdr3_aa: CASSLVDRGQYTF

j_call: TRBJ2-2
clone_size: NA
d_call: NA
v_call: TRBV7-2
cdr3_nt: TGTGCCAGCAGCTTAGCGCGGGGGCCGAACACCGGGGAGCTGTTTTTT
cdr3_aa: CASSLARGPNTGELFF

j_call: TRBJ1-1
clone_size: NA
d_call: TRBD1
v_call: TRBV19
cdr3_nt: TGTGCCAGTAGTTCATACCGGGACAGGGGACCTGAAGCTTTCTTT
cdr3_aa: CASSSYRDRGPEAFF

j_call: TRBJ1-2
clone_size: many
d_call: NA
v_call: TRBV3-1
cdr3_nt: TGTGCCAGCAGCCAAGAAGAGGGTCGGAACTATGGCTACACCTTC
cdr3_aa: CASSQEEGRNYGYTF

j_call: TRBJ1-3
clone_size: NA
d_call: NA
v_call: TRBV6-2/TRBV6-3
cdr3_nt: TGTGCCAGCAGGGCGGCAAGCTCTGGAAACACCATATATTTT
cdr3_aa: CASRAASSGNTIYF

j_call: TRBJ2-2
clone_size: NA
d_call: NA
v_call: TRBV6-1
cdr3_nt: TGTGCCAGCAGCTTAGGACGCAAGGGCCGGAACACCGGGGAGCTGTTTTTT
cdr3_aa: CASSLGRKGRNTGELFF

j_call: TRBJ2-1
clone_size: NA
d_call: TRBD2
v_call: TRBV19
cdr3_nt: TGTGCCAGTAGTCCCGGACTAGCGGGTGAGCAGTTCTTC
cdr3_aa: CASSPGLAGEQFF

j_call: TRBJ1-6
clone_size: NA
d_call: NA
v_call: TRBV20-1
cdr3_nt: TGCAGTGCTAGAGAGAAACAGGGAACAAATTCACCCCTCCACTTT
cdr3_aa: CSAREKQGTNSPLHF

j_call: TRBJ1-2
clone_size: many
d_call: NA
v_call: TRBV11-1
cdr3_nt: TGTGCCAGCAGCGAGGACAGCGGTGGCTACACCTTC
cdr3_aa: CASSEDSGGYTF

j_call: TRBJ2-4
clone_size: NA
d_call: NA
v_call: TRBV5-1
cdr3_nt: TGCGCCAGCAGCTTGGAGCTGGGGCCCGCCAAAAACATTCAGTACTTC
cdr3_aa: CASSLELGPAKNIQYF

j_call: TRBJ1-4
clone_size: once
d_call: NA
v_call: TRBV5-1
cdr3_nt: TGCGCCAGCAGCTTAGGTTTGCGAGATGATGAAAAACTGTTTTTT
cdr3_aa: CASSLGLRDDEKLFF

j_call: TRBJ1-3
clone_size: NA
d_call: NA
v_call: TRBV6-1
cdr3_nt: TGTGCCAGCGGACAGAACTCTGGAAACACCATATATTTT
cdr3_aa: CASGQNSGNTIYF

j_call: TRBJ2-7
clone_size: few
d_call: NA
v_call: TRBV10-1
cdr3_nt: TGCGCCAGCAGTAGGGCAGGGGACACCTACGAGCGGTACTTC
cdr3_aa: CASSRAGDTYERYF

j_call: TRBJ1-2
clone_size: NA
d_call: TRBD1
v_call: TRBV9
cdr3_nt: TGTGCCAGCAGCGGGGAGCAGGGGGCGAACTATGGCTACACCTTC
cdr3_aa: CASSGEQGANYGYTF